Listed below are T cell receptor beta chains from one sample, sequenced in a study of OX40 agonist ivuxolimab in advanced cancers. The method was immunoSEQ multiplex PCR; TCRdb's version includes in-frame clones alone and lacks a portion of them. The profile covers about 70,000 clones, with roughly 80% appearing a single time and over 4% taken by the ten largest. The sample in question was CD4+ or CD8+ T cells sorted from blood, obtained in a trial of the OX40 agonist ivuxolimab. These receptors came from an adult with an advanced solid tumor such as melanoma, head and neck, liver or kidney cancer. CDR3s include the opening cysteine and the closing phenylalanine or tryptophan. D genes are given only for firm matches. Clone size is shown for a subset of rows, as once, few, many or a class of expanded clone.

D	V	J	size	DNA	CDR3
TRBD2	TRBV5-8	TRBJ2-5	NA	TGTGCCAGCAGCTTGGGGACTAGCGGGGGGGCCCAAGAGACCCAGTACTTC	CASSLGTSGGAQETQYF
TRBD1	TRBV4-3	TRBJ2-4	NA	TGCGCCAGCAGCCAAGTCTGGGACAGGGCAGTAAGAGGAGCCAAAAACATTCAGTACTTC	CASSQVWDRAVRGAKNIQYF
NA	TRBV7-2	TRBJ2-1	NA	TGTGCCAGCAGCCCAAGCAGGAAGGATGAGCAGTTCTTC	CASSPSRKDEQFF
NA	TRBV27	TRBJ2-1	NA	TGTGCCAGCAGTTATCAAAATGAGCAGTTCTTC	CASSYQNEQFF
TRBD1	TRBV5-4	TRBJ2-4	NA	TGTGCCAGCAGCTTGGCAGGGGGCAAAAACATTCAGTACTTC	CASSLAGGKNIQYF
NA	TRBV9	TRBJ2-2	NA	TGTGCCAGCAGCGTAGATCCAGGGAACACCGGGGAGCTGTTTTTT	CASSVDPGNTGELFF
NA	TRBV6-1	TRBJ2-5	NA	TGTGCCAGCAGTGATGGGGGGGGCACGGAGACCCAGTACTTC	CASSDGGGTETQYF
NA	TRBV6-1	TRBJ2-7	NA	TGTGCCACCAGGAACGGACAGACCTACGAGCAGTACTTC	CATRNGQTYEQYF
NA	TRBV7-8	TRBJ2-7	NA	TGTGCCAGCAGCTTAGACTCGTTGGTGGAGCAGTACTTC	CASSLDSLVEQYF
TRBD1	TRBV9	TRBJ1-5	NA	TGTGCCAGCAGCGCAAGACAGGGGAGTCAGCCCCAGCATTTT	CASSARQGSQPQHF
NA	TRBV7-9	TRBJ2-3	NA	TGTGCCAGCAGCTATAAAACCCAAGTTGGGACAGATACGCAGTATTTT	CASSYKTQVGTDTQYF
TRBD2	TRBV6-1	TRBJ2-5	NA	TGTGCCAGCAGTGACGGACTAGCGGGAAGAGAGACCCAGTACTTC	CASSDGLAGRETQYF
NA	TRBV11-3	TRBJ2-7	NA	TGTGCCAGCAGCCCCCCCGCGGGCATCGGGATAGCCTACGAGCAGTACTTC	CASSPPAGIGIAYEQYF
NA	TRBV6-5	TRBJ2-7	NA	TGTGCCAGCAGTTCAACTGACACTTCCTACGAGCAGTACTTC	CASSSTDTSYEQYF
NA	TRBV5-1	TRBJ2-2	NA	TGCGCCAGCGTACCGCTAGCGTTTGGCGGGGAGCTGTTTTTT	CASVPLAFGGELFF
TRBD1	TRBV11-3	TRBJ2-5	NA	TGTGCCAGCAGCCCGACAGGGGTTAGCGAGACCCAGTACTTC	CASSPTGVSETQYF
NA	TRBV4-2	TRBJ2-5	NA	TGTGCCAGCAGCCAAGAGAGATTAGAGACCCAGTACTTC	CASSQERLETQYF
NA	TRBV29-1	TRBJ2-7	NA	TGCAGCGTTTCGACATCGACCTACGAGCAGTACTTC	CSVSTSTYEQYF
NA	TRBV6-5	TRBJ1-2	NA	TGTGCCAGCAGGCACAGGGTCGACTATGGCTACACCTTC	CASRHRVDYGYTF
NA	TRBV2	TRBJ2-3	once	TGTGCCAGCAGCGATGATTATACGCAGTATTTT	CASSDDYTQYF
TRBD2	TRBV11-3	TRBJ2-7	NA	TGTGCCAGCAGCTTCACTAGCGGATACGAGCAGTACTTC	CASSFTSGYEQYF
TRBD2	TRBV7-2	TRBJ2-3	NA	TGTGCCAGCAGCTTAGTAGGGACTAGCGGTACAGATACGCAGTATTTT	CASSLVGTSGTDTQYF
NA	TRBV18	TRBJ1-3	once	TGTGCCAGCTCACCCGGATCCCCTAGATCTGGAAACACCATATATTTT	CASSPGSPRSGNTIYF
NA	TRBV4-1	TRBJ2-2	NA	TGCGCCAGCAGCCAATCCGGGGGAACCGGGGAGCTGTTTTTT	CASSQSGGTGELFF
TRBD1	TRBV19	TRBJ2-3	NA	TGTGCCAGTAGTATAACGGGGACAGGGTCCACAGATACGCAGTATTTT	CASSITGTGSTDTQYF
TRBD1	TRBV4-3	TRBJ1-1	once	TGCGCCAGCAGCCAAACCGGACAGGGTGAAGCTTTCTTT	CASSQTGQGEAFF
NA	TRBV12-5	TRBJ1-2	NA	TGTGCTAGTGGTTCAACCACCCGAATTAATAACTATGGCTACACCTTC	CASGSTTRINNYGYTF
TRBD2	TRBV19	TRBJ2-7	NA	TGTGCCAGTAGCCCCGGGACTAGCTACGAGCAGTACTTC	CASSPGTSYEQYF